This T cell receptor beta chain was documented in a study of shared clonotypes between healthy human individuals. Turning to the study itself: Donor ages ranged 18 to 49 years: a couple of women, a few men. Study observations and caveats: What naive subsets generally showed was a larger estimated richness than memory subsets showed. Blood alone was sampled, and tissue repertoires likely differ.

Cells designated naive CD8 were CD45RO-negative and were positively selected for CCR7, with terminally differentiated effector memory CD45RA+ cells excluded. As concerns this clone: Antigen unknown.

The table came from immunoSEQ multiplex PCR; TCRdb's copy has only in-frame clones and leaves some out. The table lists fewer than 850,000 clones, 96% of them singletons, with around 0.21% in the top ten. The sequencing input was naive CD8+ T cells sorted from blood. This TCR derives from a man aged 25 to 40 in good health.

The CDR3 DNA sequence: TGTGCCAGCAGCTTAGTCGGCAGGGCCCACTACGAGCAGTACTTC. Amino acids: CASSLVGRAHYEQYF. V and J are TRBV7-3 and TRBJ2-7; weak D call: TRBD1 (5 bases). Germline assignment: CDR1 SGHTA and CDR2 FQGTGA. V gave up 2 bases and J gave up 3 bases, with 14 bases separating them. This CDR3 has 15 residues.